This T cell receptor beta chain was identified during a study of T cell changes during pregnancy in multiple sclerosis. Clones were read by immunoSEQ multiplex PCR, and TCRdb kept only the in-frame ones, dropping some. Among tens of thousands of clones listed, roughly 95% were seen once. The CDR3 loop spans 17 amino acids. CDR1 and CDR2 (germline): LNHDA, SQIVND (reference sequence). Trimming cost V 6 bases and J 0 bases, with 18 bases left between them. The chain recombines TRBV19 with TRBJ1-3; no clear D. Here the sequenced sample was CD4+ T cells from peripheral blood mononuclear cells, taken before pregnancy. The source of this sequence is a female donor with multiple sclerosis, enrolled in a pregnancy study. CDR3: CASRSMGSPFSGNTIYF. The CDR3 DNA sequence: TGTGCCAGTAGGTCGATGGGCTCACCATTCTCTGGAAACACCATATATTTT.